The rows below give T cell receptor beta chains drawn from one sample of a study of vaccination and CD4 T cells after COVID-19. One entry per CDR3 protein results from TCRdb running MiXCR on the PCR reads. Here the sample spans more than 8,000 distinct CDR3 sequences, about 19% being singletons. These receptors have no identified antigens. Sequenced here: CD4+ T cells from blood, cultured in vitro, sampled after SARS-CoV-2 vaccination. The receptors here all came from a human donor who had recovered from COVID-19. The CDR3 runs from the conserved cysteine through the conserved F or W. The order of the fields is CDR3 protein, CDR3 DNA, clone size, V gene, J gene, D gene. A D gene is named only where the DNA matches it firmly. Clone size, where shown, is once, few, many, or a class for clones that have expanded.

CDR3 protein: CASRSTSGGEYF
CDR3 DNA: TGTGCCAGCAGATCAACTAGCGGGGGGGAGTATTTT
clone size: medium-sized
V gene: TRBV6-2/TRBV6-3
J gene: TRBJ2-3
D gene: TRBD2

CDR3 protein: CASSLAGTYEQYF
CDR3 DNA: TGTGCCAGCAGCTTAGCAGGGACCTACGAGCAGTACTTC
clone size: NA
V gene: TRBV7-8
J gene: TRBJ2-7
D gene: NA

CDR3 protein: CASSQGEGRDYGYTF
CDR3 DNA: TGTGCCAGCAGCCAAGGGGAGGGCAGGGACTATGGCTACACCTTC
clone size: few
V gene: TRBV4-2
J gene: TRBJ1-2
D gene: NA

CDR3 protein: CASRSGTANYNEQFF
CDR3 DNA: TGTGCCAGCAGGTCGGGGACAGCCAACTACAATGAGCAGTTCTTC
clone size: NA
V gene: TRBV27
J gene: TRBJ2-1
D gene: TRBD1

CDR3 protein: CASTTRGKRTDTQYF
CDR3 DNA: TGTGCCAGCACCACGCGAGGGAAACGCACAGATACGCAGTATTTT
clone size: medium-sized
V gene: TRBV12-3/TRBV12-4
J gene: TRBJ2-3
D gene: NA

CDR3 protein: CSGTDGDRPLHF
CDR3 DNA: TGCAGTGGGACGGACGGGGACAGGCCCCTCCACTTT
clone size: medium-sized
V gene: TRBV20-1
J gene: TRBJ1-6
D gene: TRBD1

CDR3 protein: CASSPSFKTQYF
CDR3 DNA: TGTGCCAGCAGCCCATCTTTCAAAACGCAGTATTTT
clone size: few
V gene: TRBV7-8
J gene: TRBJ2-3
D gene: NA

CDR3 protein: CASSSRVSYNEQFF
CDR3 DNA: TGTGCCAGCAGCTCGCGGGTCTCGTACAATGAGCAGTTCTTC
clone size: NA
V gene: TRBV7-9
J gene: TRBJ2-1
D gene: NA

CDR3 protein: CASSMARAGQGKGAYEQYF
CDR3 DNA: TGTGCCAGTAGTATGGCCCGTGCGGGACAGGGGAAGGGGGCCTACGAGCAGTACTTC
clone size: few
V gene: TRBV19
J gene: TRBJ2-7
D gene: TRBD1

CDR3 protein: CASSLGSLNYGYTF
CDR3 DNA: TGCGCCAGCAGCTTGGGCAGCCTTAACTATGGCTACACCTTC
clone size: NA
V gene: TRBV5-1
J gene: TRBJ1-2
D gene: NA

CDR3 protein: CASSESGTIVRAFF
CDR3 DNA: TGTGCCAGCAGTGAATCTGGGACCATAGTAAGAGCTTTCTTT
clone size: few
V gene: TRBV25-1
J gene: TRBJ1-1
D gene: NA

CDR3 protein: CATSDQGARGYTF
CDR3 DNA: TGTGCCACCAGTGACCAGGGGGCCCGTGGCTACACCTTC
clone size: medium-sized
V gene: TRBV24-1
J gene: TRBJ1-2
D gene: TRBD1

CDR3 protein: CSVGTGGETQYF
CDR3 DNA: TGCAGCGTTGGGACAGGGGGAGAGACCCAGTACTTC
clone size: few
V gene: TRBV29-1
J gene: TRBJ2-5
D gene: TRBD1

CDR3 protein: CASRDKGIADTQYF
CDR3 DNA: TGTGCCAGTAGGGACAAGGGGATCGCAGATACGCAGTATTTT
clone size: few
V gene: TRBV19
J gene: TRBJ2-3
D gene: NA

CDR3 protein: CASSPGLRYGYTF
CDR3 DNA: TGTGCCAGCAGCCCAGGGTTACGCTATGGCTACACCTTC
clone size: NA
V gene: TRBV5-6
J gene: TRBJ1-2
D gene: NA

CDR3 protein: CASSPYQETQYF
CDR3 DNA: TGTGCCAGCTCACCTTACCAAGAGACCCAGTACTTC
clone size: NA
V gene: TRBV18
J gene: TRBJ2-5
D gene: NA

CDR3 protein: CSAPTDRGHNSPLHF
CDR3 DNA: TGCAGTGCTCCGACGGACAGGGGGCATAATTCACCCCTCCACTTT
clone size: medium-sized
V gene: TRBV20-1
J gene: TRBJ1-6
D gene: TRBD1

CDR3 protein: CASSYTKTGTEAFF
CDR3 DNA: TGTGCCAGCAGTTATACGAAAACGGGCACTGAAGCTTTCTTT
clone size: medium-sized
V gene: TRBV6-5
J gene: TRBJ1-1
D gene: NA

CDR3 protein: CASSEFIRGGVETQYF
CDR3 DNA: TGTGCCAGCAGTGAATTCATTCGGGGTGGTGTTGAGACCCAGTACTTC
clone size: many
V gene: TRBV25-1
J gene: TRBJ2-5
D gene: NA

CDR3 protein: CASSFWERTGELFF
CDR3 DNA: TGTGCCAGCAGCTTCTGGGAACGCACCGGGGAGCTGTTTTTT
clone size: medium-sized
V gene: TRBV7-8
J gene: TRBJ2-2
D gene: NA

CDR3 protein: CASSHPARGGSTEAFF
CDR3 DNA: TGTGCCAGTAGTCACCCAGCGAGGGGGGGTAGCACTGAAGCTTTCTTT
clone size: few
V gene: TRBV19
J gene: TRBJ1-1
D gene: NA

CDR3 protein: CSARLAGVGDEQFF
CDR3 DNA: TGCAGTGCTAGATTAGCGGGAGTTGGGGATGAGCAGTTCTTC
clone size: NA
V gene: TRBV20-1
J gene: TRBJ2-1
D gene: TRBD2

CDR3 protein: CASSIYASGGSYGYTF
CDR3 DNA: TGTGCCAGTAGTATATATGCGTCGGGGGGAAGCTATGGCTACACCTTC
clone size: few
V gene: TRBV19
J gene: TRBJ1-2
D gene: NA

CDR3 protein: CATSRDLLREGGTGELFF
CDR3 DNA: TGTGCCACCAGCAGAGATCTATTGCGGGAGGGTGGCACCGGGGAGCTGTTTTTT
clone size: NA
V gene: TRBV15
J gene: TRBJ2-2
D gene: TRBD2

CDR3 protein: CASSLEGASQPQHF
CDR3 DNA: TGTGCCAGCAGTTTAGAGGGGGCGAGTCAGCCCCAGCATTTT
clone size: medium-sized
V gene: TRBV27
J gene: TRBJ1-5
D gene: TRBD1

CDR3 protein: CASSIEQGPYEQYF
CDR3 DNA: TGTGCCAGTAGTATAGAACAGGGGCCGTACGAGCAGTACTTC
clone size: few
V gene: TRBV19
J gene: TRBJ2-7
D gene: TRBD1

CDR3 protein: CSAAPPTGGGENIQYF
CDR3 DNA: TGCAGTGCCGCCCCCCCCACAGGGGGCGGAGAAAACATTCAGTACTTC
clone size: NA
V gene: TRBV20-1
J gene: TRBJ2-4
D gene: TRBD1

CDR3 protein: CSVESGQAYGYTF
CDR3 DNA: TGCAGCGTTGAATCAGGGCAAGCCTATGGCTACACCTTC
clone size: few
V gene: TRBV29-1
J gene: TRBJ1-2
D gene: NA

CDR3 protein: CSARAEGNGYTF
CDR3 DNA: TGCAGTGCTAGAGCGGAAGGGAATGGCTACACCTTC
clone size: medium-sized
V gene: TRBV20-1
J gene: TRBJ1-2
D gene: NA

CDR3 protein: CANSSGRSYGYTF
CDR3 DNA: TGTGCCAACAGCTCGGGGCGGAGCTATGGCTACACCTTC
clone size: NA
V gene: TRBV7-2
J gene: TRBJ1-2
D gene: NA

CDR3 protein: CAISEPFLGPYNEQFF
CDR3 DNA: TGTGCCATCAGTGAGCCTTTCCTAGGCCCCTACAATGAGCAGTTCTTC
clone size: NA
V gene: TRBV10-3
J gene: TRBJ2-1
D gene: NA

CDR3 protein: CASSQDHRGETQYF
CDR3 DNA: TGCGCCAGCAGCCAAGATCACAGGGGGGAGACCCAGTACTTC
clone size: few
V gene: TRBV4-1
J gene: TRBJ2-5
D gene: TRBD1

CDR3 protein: CASSMSMTANTEAFF
CDR3 DNA: TGTGCCAGCAGCATGTCCATGACGGCGAACACTGAAGCTTTCTTT
clone size: medium-sized
V gene: TRBV7-3
J gene: TRBJ1-1
D gene: NA

CDR3 protein: CASSPGPYNEQFF
CDR3 DNA: TGTGCCAGCAGTCCTGGCCCGTACAATGAGCAGTTCTTC
clone size: medium-sized
V gene: TRBV6-1
J gene: TRBJ2-1
D gene: NA

CDR3 protein: CASTPEEGQSSRAFF
CDR3 DNA: TGTGCCAGCACCCCAGAGGAGGGGCAATCCTCTCGGGCTTTCTTT
clone size: few
V gene: TRBV28
J gene: TRBJ1-1
D gene: NA

CDR3 protein: CASSLAGQGLDTQYF
CDR3 DNA: TGCGCCAGCAGCTTGGCCGGCCAGGGGCTCGATACGCAGTATTTT
clone size: few
V gene: TRBV5-1
J gene: TRBJ2-3
D gene: NA

CDR3 protein: CASSARTQGTFGYGYTF
CDR3 DNA: TGTGCCAGCAGCGCGCGGACCCAGGGCACTTTTGGCTATGGCTACACCTTC
clone size: NA
V gene: TRBV7-9
J gene: TRBJ1-2
D gene: NA

CDR3 protein: CSAARGTDTQYF
CDR3 DNA: TGCAGTGCTGCCCGTGGGACAGATACGCAGTATTTT
clone size: medium-sized
V gene: TRBV20-1
J gene: TRBJ2-3
D gene: NA

CDR3 protein: CASSEASGGAYNEQFF
CDR3 DNA: TGTGCCAGCAGTGAAGCTAGCGGGGGCGCCTACAATGAGCAGTTCTTC
clone size: few
V gene: TRBV6-1
J gene: TRBJ2-1
D gene: TRBD2

CDR3 protein: CAINQDKNNYEQYF
CDR3 DNA: TGTGCCATCAACCAGGACAAGAACAACTACGAGCAGTACTTC
clone size: NA
V gene: TRBV10-3
J gene: TRBJ2-7
D gene: NA

CDR3 protein: CASSLRGTEETQYF
CDR3 DNA: TGTGCCAGCAGCCTCCGGGGGACGGAAGAGACCCAGTACTTC
clone size: NA
V gene: TRBV9
J gene: TRBJ2-5
D gene: NA

CDR3 protein: CASSFRAMNTEAFF
CDR3 DNA: TGTGCCAGCAGTTTTAGGGCAATGAACACTGAAGCTTTCTTT
clone size: few
V gene: TRBV28
J gene: TRBJ1-1
D gene: NA

CDR3 protein: CASSLRRGTANQPQHF
CDR3 DNA: TGTGCCAGCAGTTTAAGGAGGGGGACAGCTAATCAGCCCCAGCATTTT
clone size: few
V gene: TRBV28
J gene: TRBJ1-5
D gene: TRBD1

CDR3 protein: CASSLEHWTYEQYF
CDR3 DNA: TGTGCCAGCAGTTTAGAGCATTGGACCTACGAGCAGTACTTC
clone size: NA
V gene: TRBV12-3/TRBV12-4
J gene: TRBJ2-7
D gene: NA

CDR3 protein: CASTPRAPGMGLETQYF
CDR3 DNA: TGTGCCAGTACCCCTAGGGCGCCAGGTATGGGTCTCGAGACCCAGTACTTC
clone size: few
V gene: TRBV19
J gene: TRBJ2-5
D gene: NA

CDR3 protein: CATRRGPYNEQFF
CDR3 DNA: TGTGCCACCCGGCGTGGGCCCTACAATGAGCAGTTCTTC
clone size: many
V gene: TRBV15
J gene: TRBJ2-1
D gene: NA

CDR3 protein: CSARDKKKSASYNSPLHF
CDR3 DNA: TGCAGTGCTAGAGATAAGAAAAAGTCAGCCTCCTATAATTCACCCCTCCACTTT
clone size: NA
V gene: TRBV20-1
J gene: TRBJ1-6
D gene: NA

CDR3 protein: CASSPGGAGELFF
CDR3 DNA: TGTGCCAGCAGTCCCGGGGGGGCCGGGGAGCTGTTTTTT
clone size: many
V gene: TRBV7-6
J gene: TRBJ2-2
D gene: TRBD2

CDR3 protein: CASSQEGGTQYF
CDR3 DNA: TGCGCCAGCAGCCAAGAAGGGGGGACCCAGTACTTC
clone size: few
V gene: TRBV4-3
J gene: TRBJ2-5
D gene: NA

CDR3 protein: CASRNEQFF
CDR3 DNA: TGTGCCAGCCGTAATGAGCAGTTCTTC
clone size: few
V gene: TRBV5-6
J gene: TRBJ2-1
D gene: NA

CDR3 protein: CASSPGTSGEETQYF
CDR3 DNA: TGTGCCAGCTCACCGGGGACTAGCGGGGAGGAGACCCAGTACTTC
clone size: few
V gene: TRBV18
J gene: TRBJ2-5
D gene: TRBD2

CDR3 protein: CASSLAAGLSSYEQYF
CDR3 DNA: TGTGCCAGCAGCTTAGCGGCAGGGTTGAGCTCCTACGAGCAGTACTTC
clone size: few
V gene: TRBV7-2
J gene: TRBJ2-7
D gene: NA

CDR3 protein: CASSPRQGGGGYTF
CDR3 DNA: TGTGCCAGCAGTCCACGACAGGGAGGGGGTGGCTACACCTTC
clone size: many
V gene: TRBV27
J gene: TRBJ1-2
D gene: TRBD1